The 9 T cell receptor beta chains listed next were all sequenced from one sample in a study of vaccination effects on CD4 cells after COVID-19. Before any sequencing was done, the ViraFEST assay used viral peptide pools to expand antigen-specific CD4+ T cells. At the end of approximately 10 days of culture, CD4+ T cells were isolated. Everyone in the study got two shots of either the BNT162b2 or mRNA-1273 vaccine. No antigen has been identified for these receptors. Only in-frame clones appear in the TCRdb table, and some are missing; sequencing was by immunoSEQ multiplex PCR. The sample lists approximately 11,000 clones, roughly 70% occurring once. The specimen comprised CD4+ T cells from PBMCs cultured with SARS-CoV-2 spike peptides, sampled after COVID-19 vaccination. The receptors were gathered from a human donor who received a COVID-19 vaccine.

This clone was seen a handful of times. CDR3 sequence: CASTPGGSLADEQFF. The CDR3 region has the DNA TGTGCCAGCACCCCGGGGGGGAGTCTCGCCGATGAGCAGTTCTTC. This rearrangement joins TRBV5-4 to TRBJ2-1, with 8 nucleotides matching TRBD2. J gave up 8 bases and V 6 bases, and 13 bases lay outside the gene matches. Per germline, CDR1 SGHNT and CDR2 YYREEE (reference sequence). The CDR3 consists of 15 residues.

The chain employs TRBV7-2 and TRBJ1-1; 7 nucleotides match TRBD1. Losses at the gene ends were 5 bases for V and 0 bases for J; bases not matched to a gene: 12. Germline V CDR1 and CDR2: SGHTA, FQGNSA. The CDR3 loop spans 17 amino acids. The CDR3 loop is CASSLRRGRRVNTEAFF. The DNA for the CDR3 is TGTGCCAGCAGCCTGAGGAGGGGGCGACGGGTGAACACTGAAGCTTTCTTT.

This chain links TRBV2 with TRBJ2-7; 10 bases align to TRBD1. Germline V gives CDR1 SNHLY, CDR2 FYNNEI. This CDR3 is built from 14 residues. The ends lost 5 bases at V and 3 bases at J; junction bases unmatched: 4. The DNA of the CDR3 is TGTGCCAGCAGTCTCCGGGACAGGGGCTACGAGCAGTACTTC. It encodes CASSLRDRGYEQYF.

The chain couples TRBV9 to TRBJ1-3; 12 nucleotides line up with TRBD1. Germline CDR1 and CDR2: SGDLS and YYNGEE. This CDR3 spans 15 amino acids. With 0 bases clipped from V and 6 bases from J, the junction kept 1 base outside the gene matches. The CDR3 DNA reads TGTGCCAGCAGCGTAGAGGGACAGGGGGCAAACACCATATATTTT. This sequence encodes CASSVEGQGANTIYF.

The chain employs TRBV28 and TRBJ2-2; a possible D gene is TRBD1 (5 bases). CDR3 size: 21 residues. The germline V and J ends were trimmed by 3 bases and 0 bases, with 26 bases remaining between them. CDR1 MDHEN and CDR2 SYDVKM come from the germline V gene. In DNA, the CDR3 is TGTGCCAGCAGTTTTAAATGGGGCAGTTCTTTCGAAGAGACGAACACCGGGGAGCTGTTTTTT. Its protein is CASSFKWGSSFEETNTGELFF.

The chain uses TRBV11-2 and TRBJ2-5, with 7 bases matching TRBD2. The CDR3 is 16 residues long. Germline V gene data show CDR1 as SGHAT and CDR2 as FQNNGV. Losses at the gene ends were 2 bases for V and 0 bases for J; bases not matched to a gene: 6. The CDR3 region is CASSLTGGIYQETQYF. DNA of the CDR3: TGTGCCAGCAGCTTAACGGGAGGTATATACCAAGAGACCCAGTACTTC.

The chain links TRBV6-4 to TRBJ1-1; no firm D call. In germline, CDR1 is MRHNA, CDR2 SNTAGT. Trimming cost V 5 bases and J 5 bases, with 18 bases left between them. There are 15 residues in the CDR3. The CDR3 spells CASSPERTVGTEAFF. The DNA of the CDR3 is TGTGCCAGCAGTCCGGAGAGGACGGTTGGGACTGAAGCTTTCTTT.

The CDR3 sequence is CSASARGNTGELFF. The CDR3 coding sequence is TGCAGTGCTAGTGCGCGGGGGAACACCGGGGAGCTGTTTTTT. This chain connects TRBV20-1 to TRBJ2-2, with D perhaps TRBD2 (6 bases). The V gene lost 3 bases and the J gene lost 1 base, with 9 bases spanning the gap. CDR3 length: 14 residues. The V gene's germline CDR1 is DFQATT and CDR2 SNEGSKA (reference sequence).

The rearrangement joins TRBV5-1 to TRBJ2-3; D remains ambiguous. CDR3 size: 16 residues. Between the trimmed V and J ends, which lost 0 bases and 0 bases, there was a span of 11 bases. The germline V gene has CDR1 SGHRS and CDR2 YFSETQ. The CDR3, as DNA: TGCGCCAGCAGCTTGGGTACTCTCTCAAGCACAGATACGCAGTATTTT. It encodes CASSLGTLSSTDTQYF.